These 30 T cell receptor beta chains came from one sample sequenced in a study of CD8 T cells in ankylosing spondylitis. TCRdb reanalysed the 5' RACE reads using MiXCR and keeps one entry per CDR3 protein. The sample comprises a few hundred thousand distinct CDR3 sequences, about 11% of which are singletons, and less than 7.5% rests with the top ten. The sample taken for sequencing was blood, either unsorted or a sorted T cell fraction (not recorded which). The source of these receptors is a male donor with ankylosing spondylitis or in good health (not recorded which).

In this sample, this clonotype turned up many times. This sequence joins TRBV20-1 and TRBJ2-1; possible D gene TRBD2, 6 bases. CDR1 DFQATT and CDR2 SNEGSKA come from the germline V gene (reference sequence). CDR3 size: 15 residues. V lost 3 bases to trimming and J lost 2 bases, with 14 bases between them. CDR3 nucleotides: TGCAGTGCTAGCCCCCGGGAGTCAGCCTACAATGAGCAGTTCTTC. Translating gives CSASPRESAYNEQFF.

The rearrangement uses TRBV7-3 and TRBJ2-1; D remains unclear. V shed 4 bases and J shed 7 bases, with 11 bases lying between them. This CDR3 region has 13 residues. CDR1 is SGHTA, CDR2 FQGTGA, per germline. This chain's CDR3 is CASSYGRRNEQFF. The DNA of the CDR3 is TGTGCCAGCAGCTACGGACGCCGGAATGAGCAGTTCTTC.

The DNA for the CDR3 is TGTGCCAGCAGCGAGGACAGTCGAAGCCTGAACACTGAAGCTTTCTTT. This gives the protein CASSEDSRSLNTEAFF. The chain employs TRBV11-2 and TRBJ1-1; TRBD1 might be the D (6 bases). V shed 5 bases and J shed 0 bases, with 16 bases lying between them. Germline V CDR1 and CDR2: SGHAT, FQNNGV. The CDR3 has 16 residues.

In this sample, this clonotype turned up a few times. This rearrangement joins TRBV7-8 to TRBJ1-5; the D gene is possibly TRBD1 (5 bases). V gave up 5 bases and J gave up 5 bases, with 19 bases separating them. The CDR3 totals 16 residues. Germline CDR1 is SGHVS and CDR2 is FQNEAQ. The CDR3 bases are TGTGCCAGCAGCACCAGACCGGGGGTGAGGGATCAGCCCCAGCATTTT. Residues: CASSTRPGVRDQPQHF.

This clonotype was counted at least ten times. The chain recombines TRBV29-1 with TRBJ2-2, with 7 bases aligning to TRBD1. Germline values: CDR1 SQVTM, CDR2 ANQGSEA. The V gene end was trimmed by 4 bases and the J gene end by 1 base; junction bases not matched to a gene: 9. The CDR3 is made up of 16 amino acids. The CDR3 loop reads CSVGLTGKGNTGELFF. As DNA, the CDR3 is TGCAGCGTTGGTTTGACAGGGAAGGGGAACACCGGGGAGCTGTTTTTT.

This chain links TRBV20-1 with TRBJ2-5; 12 positions agree with TRBD2. Trimming took 3 bases from V and 4 from J; bases not matched to a gene: 0. There are 13 residues in the CDR3. Per the germline V gene, CDR1 is DFQATT and CDR2 is SNEGSKA (reference sequence). CDR3 nucleotide sequence: TGCAGTGCTAGGGGACTAGCGGGAGAGACCCAGTACTTC. It encodes CSARGLAGETQYF.

The chain links TRBV12-3 or TRBV12-4 to TRBJ1-1; D gene unclear. Trimming cost V 6 bases and J 11 bases, with 13 bases left between them. The CDR3 contains 11 residues. The CDR3 DNA follows: TGTGCCAGCAGCCAGCCCAACGGGGCTTTCTTT. This gives the protein CASSQPNGAFF.

This clonotype was counted between two and nine times. The chain employs TRBV18 and TRBJ1-5; D is unresolved. The V end was cut by 6 bases, the J end by 2 bases, with 11 bases between. Germline CDR1 reads KGHSH; CDR2 reads LQKENI. The CDR3 runs 14 residues. CDR3 DNA sequence: TGTGCCAGCTCCCCTGGGCCGGGCAATCAGCCCCAGCATTTT. Protein: CASSPGPGNQPQHF.

This clonotype has at least ten counts. This sequence joins TRBV5-1 and TRBJ2-1, with D perhaps TRBD1 (5 bases). The CDR3 length is 14 residues. Germline V gene data show CDR1 as SGHRS and CDR2 as YFSETQ. The germline V and J ends were trimmed by 3 bases and 8 bases, with 15 bases remaining between them. In nucleotides, the CDR3 is TGCGCCAGCAGCTCCTACATTGACAGTGATGAGCAGTTCTTC. Its protein is CASSSYIDSDEQFF. Full variable domain (outside the CDR3, taken from reference TRBV5-1 and TRBJ2-1): KAGVTQTPRYLIKTRGQQVTLSCSPISGHRSVSWYQQTPGQGLQFLFEYFSETQRNKGNFPGRFSGRQFSNSRSEMNVSTLELGDSALYLCASSSYIDSDEQFFGPGTRLTVL.

The chain links TRBV11-3 to TRBJ2-3, with TRBD2 matching 12 bases. The germline gives CDR1 SGHNT, CDR2 YENEEA. With V trimmed by 4 bases and J by 4 bases, 6 bases remained unmatched. The CDR3 runs 16 residues. DNA of the CDR3: TGTGCCAGCAGCTCTTCTAGCGGGAGGGCCTCAGATACGCAGTATTTT. Translating it yields CASSSSSGRASDTQYF.

This clonotype was recorded at least ten times. This sequence joins TRBV6-6 and TRBJ2-7; no clear D. The CDR3 runs to 11 residues. Between the trimmed V and J ends, which lost 1 base and 6 bases, there was a span of 4 bases. In germline, CDR1 is MNHNY, CDR2 SVGAGI (reference sequence). CDR3 protein: CASSYWAEQYF. CDR3 DNA: TGTGCCAGCAGTTACTGGGCCGAGCAGTACTTC.

This clonotype was counted at least ten times. V gene TRBV24-1 combines with J gene TRBJ2-1, with 11 bases that match TRBD1. V gave up 4 bases and J gave up 8 bases; unmatched junction bases: 6. The CDR3 has 15 amino acids. Germline values: CDR1 KGHDR, CDR2 SFDVKD. The CDR3 sequence is CATSDPGQGVYEQFF. CDR3 nucleotide sequence: TGTGCCACCAGTGACCCGGGACAGGGGGTGTATGAGCAGTTCTTC.

This clonotype was detected many times. The chain links TRBV27 to TRBJ2-7, with D perhaps TRBD1 (5 bases). This CDR3 region has 14 residues. Germline values: CDR1 MNHEY, CDR2 SMNVEV (reference sequence). Trimming stripped 6 bases from V and 0 bases from J, with 12 bases between. Written as DNA, the CDR3 is TGTGCCAGCAGCCTTGGGGCCGTCTCCTACGAGCAGTACTTC. Amino acids: CASSLGAVSYEQYF.

This clonotype was detected many times. The J gene is TRBJ2-5, the V gene TRBV20-1, with TRBD1 as a possible D gene (6 bases). CDR1 DFQATT and CDR2 SNEGSKA come from the germline V gene (reference sequence). Trimming took 0 bases from V and 6 from J, leaving 11 bases between them. This CDR3 contains 13 residues. In DNA, the CDR3 is TGCAGTGCTAGAGATCCGGGACAAAAGACCCAGTACTTC. This sequence encodes CSARDPGQKTQYF.

This clonotype has more than one count but fewer than ten. The rearrangement uses TRBV11-2 and TRBJ2-7; tentative D call: TRBD2 (5 bases). The CDR3 spans 13 residues. In germline, CDR1 is SGHAT, CDR2 FQNNGV. The V gene lost 5 bases and the J gene lost 5 bases, with 13 bases spanning the gap. CDR3: CASSGRGPDEQYF. The CDR3, as DNA: TGTGCCAGCAGCGGCAGAGGGCCCGACGAGCAGTACTTC.

This clonotype was observed at least ten times. The CDR3 is CSVSDTQYF. The CDR3 nucleotides are TGCAGTGTTTCAGATACGCAGTATTTT. V and J are TRBV29-1 and TRBJ2-3; D remains unclear. Germline V gene sequence: CDR1 SQVTM, CDR2 ANQGSEA. The CDR3 is made up of 9 amino acids.

This clonotype was detected ten times or more. The chain uses TRBV5-1 and TRBJ1-1; a possible D gene is TRBD1 (5 bases). The length of the CDR3 is 11 residues. V was shortened by 5 bases and J by 8 bases, with 10 bases between the two germline ends. CDR1 is SGHRS, CDR2 YFSETQ, per germline. This CDR3 is CASRSGREAFF. For the CDR3, the DNA is TGCGCCAGCAGGTCAGGGCGCGAAGCTTTCTTT.

The genes are TRBV29-1 and TRBJ1-1; unclear D gene. The V gene lost 4 bases and the J gene lost 0 bases, with 9 bases spanning the gap. The CDR3 has 13 amino acids. Looked up from germline, CDR1 is SQVTM and CDR2 is ANQGSEA. In DNA form, the CDR3 reads TGCAGCGTTGCCAAGGGCCTGAACACTGAAGCTTTCTTT. Protein sequence: CSVAKGLNTEAFF.

Many counts were recorded for this clonotype. The chain uses TRBV10-3 and TRBJ1-2; D not resolved. Germline lookup yields CDR1 ENHRY and CDR2 SYGVKD. V shed 5 bases and J shed 0 bases, with 16 bases lying between them. The CDR3 covers 16 residues. The CDR3 region is CAISSTLPSANYGYTF. DNA for the CDR3: TGTGCCATCAGTAGCACCCTTCCGTCAGCTAACTATGGCTACACCTTC.

This clonotype has at least ten counts. V gene TRBV5-1 combines with J gene TRBJ2-7; TRBD2 matches at 10 bases. J lost 1 base, V lost 1 base, and 5 bases had no gene match. Germline V gene data show CDR1 as SGHRS and CDR2 as YFSETQ. The CDR3 covers 16 residues. The DNA of the CDR3 is TGCGCCAGCAGCTTGAGGTCTAGCGGGAGTTCCTACGAGCAGTACTTC. This encodes CASSLRSSGSSYEQYF. The full variable domain, with the rest looked up from reference TRBV5-1 and TRBJ2-7, is KAGVTQTPRYLIKTRGQQVTLSCSPISGHRSVSWYQQTPGQGLQFLFEYFSETQRNKGNFPGRFSGRQFSNSRSEMNVSTLELGDSALYLCASSLRSSGSSYEQYFGPGTRLTVT.

This clonotype was detected many times. The genes are TRBV10-2 and TRBJ2-3; tentative D call: TRBD1 (5 bases). Trimming took 10 bases from V and 3 from J, leaving 17 bases between them. The CDR3 spans 14 residues. CDR1 is WSHSY, CDR2 SAAADI, per germline. For the CDR3, the DNA is TGCGCCACAGAAGGGGTACAGCTTACAGATACGCAGTATTTT. It yields the protein CATEGVQLTDTQYF.

In its sample, this clonotype was seen a few times. The V and J genes are TRBV13 and TRBJ1-6; possibly TRBD1 for D (5 bases). V shed 3 bases and J shed 8 bases, with 17 bases lying between them. Germline V lookup: CDR1 PRHDT, CDR2 FYEKMQ (reference sequence). This CDR3 has 16 amino acids. CDR3: CASSLGGVVVDSPLHF. CDR3 in DNA: TGTGCCAGCAGCTTGGGGGGGGTGGTAGTAGATTCACCCCTCCACTTT.

As to this clonotype: One end of the junction varies from germline; a read error may be responsible. This chain uses TRBV2 with TRBJ2-3; D is perhaps TRBD1 (6 bases). CDR1 is SNHLY and CDR2 is FYNNEI in the germline V gene. The CDR3 consists of 18 residues. The chain's CDR3 is CAISLKRGSRQSTDTQYF. The CDR3 nucleotides are TGTGCCATCAGTTTAAAGAGGGGGAGCCGACAGTCCACAGATACGCAGTATTTT.

This clonotype was detected ten times or more. The V call is TRBV20-1, the J call TRBJ2-7, with 8 bases identical to TRBD1. The V segment lost 2 bases and the J segment 7 bases; nucleotides outside the gene matches: 4. This CDR3 is built from 12 residues. Germline values: CDR1 DFQATT, CDR2 SNEGSKA (reference sequence). Here the CDR3 reads CSARKQGGEQYF. In nucleotides, the CDR3 is TGCAGTGCTAGAAAACAGGGGGGTGAGCAGTACTTC.

This clonotype was seen many times. The V and J genes are TRBV25-1 and TRBJ1-1; D unclear. This CDR3 contains 16 residues. V shed 1 base and J shed 4 bases, with 16 bases lying between them. Looked up from germline, CDR1 is MGHDK and CDR2 is SYGVNS. Here the CDR3 reads CASSELFLPGGTEAFF. The CDR3 bases are TGTGCCAGCAGTGAATTGTTCCTCCCGGGAGGCACTGAAGCTTTCTTT.

For the CDR3, the DNA is TGCAGCGAAAAAGTGAACACTGAAGCTTTCTTT. It yields the protein CSEKVNTEAFF. The chain is built from TRBV29-1 and TRBJ1-1; D remains unclear. V lost 7 bases and J lost 0, with 6 bases in between. The CDR3 length is 11 residues. CDR1 and CDR2 (germline): SQVTM, ANQGSEA.

This clonotype was recorded at least ten times. J is TRBJ2-1 and V is TRBV20-1; 11 nucleotides line up with TRBD2. Per germline, CDR1 DFQATT and CDR2 SNEGSKA (reference sequence). This CDR3 spans 18 amino acids. Unmatched junction bases numbered 13, after V lost 6 bases and J lost 0 bases. The CDR3: CSALGLAGGASSYNEQFF. Here the CDR3 DNA reads TGCAGTGCCTTGGGTCTAGCGGGAGGTGCGAGCTCCTACAATGAGCAGTTCTTC.

This clonotype was observed at least ten times. The chain uses TRBV6-1 and TRBJ2-4, with TRBD1 identical over 9 bases. The germline CDR1 and CDR2 sequences are MNHNS and SASEGT. With V trimmed by 5 bases and J by 9 bases, 8 bases remained unmatched. This CDR3 has 14 amino acids. CDR3: CASSPGTGTAIQYF. CDR3 DNA: TGTGCCAGCAGTCCCGGGACAGGGACTGCCATTCAGTACTTC.

This clonotype was seen at least ten times. This chain joins TRBV5-5 and TRBJ2-1; 9 bases agree with TRBD1. Germline CDR1 is SGHKS and CDR2 is YYEKEE (reference sequence). The CDR3 is made up of 15 amino acids. The J segment lost 2 bases and the V segment lost 2 bases, leaving 2 bases of the junction unmatched. The CDR3 sequence is CASSFGQGTYNEQFF. The CDR3 region has the DNA TGTGCCAGCAGCTTCGGACAGGGGACCTACAATGAGCAGTTCTTC.

V usage is TRBV20-1 and J usage is TRBJ2-1; D possibly corresponds to TRBD2 (6 bases). Germline values: CDR1 DFQATT, CDR2 SNEGSKA (reference sequence). The CDR3 is made up of 14 amino acids. Trimming cost V 5 bases and J 7 bases, with 18 bases left between them. CDR3 sequence (DNA): TGCAGTGCTGGACCGGGACTCCTTAGGAATGAGCAGTTCTTC. This gives the protein CSAGPGLLRNEQFF.